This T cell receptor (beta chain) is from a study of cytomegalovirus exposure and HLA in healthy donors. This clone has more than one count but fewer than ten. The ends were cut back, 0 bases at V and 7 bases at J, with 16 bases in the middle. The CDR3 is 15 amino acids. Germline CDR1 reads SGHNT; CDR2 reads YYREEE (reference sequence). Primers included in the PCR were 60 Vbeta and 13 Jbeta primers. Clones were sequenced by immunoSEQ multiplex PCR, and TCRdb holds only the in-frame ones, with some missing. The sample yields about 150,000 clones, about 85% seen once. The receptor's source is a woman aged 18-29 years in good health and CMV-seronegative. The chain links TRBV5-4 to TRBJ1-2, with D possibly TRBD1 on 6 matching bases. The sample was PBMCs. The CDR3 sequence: CASSLAADSIIGYTF. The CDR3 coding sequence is TGTGCCAGCAGCTTGGCCGCGGACAGCATTATTGGCTACACCTTC.